Listed below are T cell receptor beta chains from one sample, sequenced in a study of T cell responses to AZD1222 COVID-19 vaccine. Sequencing used immunoSEQ multiplex PCR; TCRdb keeps in-frame clones, though not all of them. The table records about 130,000 clones, around 87% of them present only once. The source material was peripheral blood, sampled on day 0 of AZD1222 vaccination. All receptors derive from an adult in good health. Each CDR3 is given with its conserved first and last residue. The D gene is left open where the match is weak. Expanded clones get a size class; other rows say once, few or many, or leave the size out.

v_gene	j_gene	d_gene	abundance	CDR3nt	CDR3aa
TRBV27	TRBJ1-2	TRBD1	once	TGTGCCAGCAGTTTATCTCGGGGACAGCTGGGGGACTATGGCTACACCTTC	CASSLSRGQLGDYGYTF
TRBV12-3/TRBV12-4	TRBJ2-7	-	few	TGTGCCAGCAGTTTCACCCTTCACGAGCAGTACTTC	CASSFTLHEQYF
TRBV7-6	TRBJ2-7	-	once	TGTGCCAGCAGCTTAGGGAGACTAGGAGACCACGAGCAGTACTTC	CASSLGRLGDHEQYF
TRBV5-1	TRBJ1-1	-	few	TGCGCCAGCAGCTTATGGGGCTTGAACACTGAAGCTTTCTTT	CASSLWGLNTEAFF
TRBV19	TRBJ1-1	-	-	TGTGCCAGTAGTATTTCCCTATTGAACACTGAAGCTTTCTTT	CASSISLLNTEAFF
TRBV4-1	TRBJ2-3	TRBD1	-	TGCGCCAGCAGCCAAGAATCCCGGGACAGGGGTTCGGGTTGGGCGTACACAGATACGCAGTATTTT	CASSQESRDRGSGWAYTDTQYF
TRBV19	TRBJ2-7	-	-	TGTGCCAGTAGTGCCCCCGGGACCTACGAGCAGTACTTC	CASSAPGTYEQYF
TRBV15	TRBJ2-1	-	once	TGTGCCACCAGCAGAGTAGGCGCGGATAACAATGAGCAGTTCTTC	CATSRVGADNNEQFF
TRBV7-9	TRBJ1-2	-	-	TGTGCCAGCAGCTTAGCTTTTTCGGGGGAGGTAGGCTACACCTTC	CASSLAFSGEVGYTF
TRBV7-9	TRBJ2-2	-	few	TGTGCCAGCAGCGGACAATCCACCGGGGAGCTGTTTTTT	CASSGQSTGELFF
TRBV4-3	TRBJ2-7	-	-	TGCGCCAGCAGCCAAGATAGGGGGGACTACCGGACTTTCTACGAGCAGTACTTC	CASSQDRGDYRTFYEQYF
TRBV6-4	TRBJ2-7	TRBD1	once	TGTGCCAGCAGCCTGGACAGGGGAAGCGACGAGCAGTACTTC	CASSLDRGSDEQYF
TRBV7-9	TRBJ1-1	-	-	TGTGCCAGCAGCTGGGCCGGTGGGGAAGCTTTCTTT	CASSWAGGEAFF
TRBV19	TRBJ1-2	-	-	TGTGCCAGTCACTTTTCGGAGCGCGTCTATGGCTACACCTTC	CASHFSERVYGYTF
TRBV20-1	TRBJ2-1	-	-	TGCAGTGCTAGAAGGACGAATGAGCAGTTCTTC	CSARRTNEQFF
TRBV4-1	TRBJ2-1	TRBD2	-	TGCGCCAGCAGCCAGCCTATTACTAGCGGGGGGGACAATGAGCAGTTCTTC	CASSQPITSGGDNEQFF
TRBV24-1	TRBJ2-1	TRBD2	-	TGTGCCACCAGCCCTTCATCGGGCAGCGGGAGAAGGAATGAGCAGTTCTTC	CATSPSSGSGRRNEQFF
TRBV11-2	TRBJ1-1	-	-	TGTGCCAGCAGGGGGGTCTCTGAAGCTTTCTTT	CASRGVSEAFF
TRBV13	TRBJ2-6	TRBD2	-	TGTGCCAGCAGCTTAGTAGGGAGGGTAGGGGCCAACGTCCTGACTTTC	CASSLVGRVGANVLTF
TRBV9	TRBJ1-2	-	-	TGTGCCAGCAGCGAATCGACAGGAAACTATGGCTACACCTTC	CASSESTGNYGYTF
TRBV19	TRBJ1-2	-	-	TGTGCCAGTATGAAACCATCGCTCAGCCGCTATGGCTACACCTTC	CASMKPSLSRYGYTF
TRBV19	TRBJ1-1	-	-	TGTGCCAGCTCGTTCCTCCGGGGGAACACTGAAGCTTTCTTT	CASSFLRGNTEAFF
TRBV6-4	TRBJ1-5	-	-	TGTGCCAGCAGTGACGGGAGCAATCAGCCCCAGCATTTT	CASSDGSNQPQHF
TRBV4-3	TRBJ1-3	TRBD1	-	TGCGCCAGCAGCCAATGGGACAGGGGAGGAAACACCATATATTTT	CASSQWDRGGNTIYF
TRBV30	TRBJ1-4	-	-	TGTGCCTGGAGTATGGCAGGGAATGAAAAACTGTTTTTT	CAWSMAGNEKLFF
TRBV9	TRBJ2-7	-	-	TGTGCCAGCAGCGTAGACGAGCCCGGGGAGTACTTC	CASSVDEPGEYF
TRBV2	TRBJ2-4	-	-	TGTGCCAGAGCGGCTCCGGGGGACTCAAACATTCAGTACTTC	CARAAPGDSNIQYF
TRBV6-5	TRBJ2-7	TRBD2	-	TGTGCCAGCAGCTATGGGGTAGCGGGAGTTGGCGAGCAGTACTTC	CASSYGVAGVGEQYF
TRBV21-1	TRBJ2-1	-	few	TGTGCCAGCACCAAGGACCCGGGACTTAAGAGCTCCTACAATGAGCAGTTCTTC	CASTKDPGLKSSYNEQFF
TRBV9	TRBJ2-1	TRBD2	-	TGTGCCAGCAGCGTAGCGGGGGGGCCAAGCAATGAGCAGTTCTTC	CASSVAGGPSNEQFF
TRBV7-9	TRBJ2-7	-	-	TGTGCCAGCAGCCCCCTTGTCGGCGCTTCCTACGAGCAGTACTTC	CASSPLVGASYEQYF
TRBV27	TRBJ1-2	TRBD1	-	TGTGCCAGCAGTCTTACTCGGGACAGGGGTTACACCTTC	CASSLTRDRGYTF
TRBV12-3/TRBV12-4	TRBJ1-2	TRBD1	-	TGTGCCAGCAGTGTCGGACAGGGGGATGGCTACACCTTC	CASSVGQGDGYTF
TRBV6-5	TRBJ1-2	-	-	TGTGCCAGCAGCCTTGAAACGGCCTATGGCTACACCTTC	CASSLETAYGYTF
TRBV30	TRBJ1-2	-	-	TGTGCCTGGAGTCCGGGACGCAACCCCTATGGCTACACCTTC	CAWSPGRNPYGYTF
TRBV19	TRBJ1-5	-	-	TGTGCCAGTAGTGCCCAAACAGGGATGCAGCCCCAGCATTTT	CASSAQTGMQPQHF
TRBV5-4	TRBJ2-3	-	-	TGTGCCAGCAGCTTGGGGTCGGTGGGCACAGATACGCAGTATTTT	CASSLGSVGTDTQYF
TRBV5-1	TRBJ2-2	TRBD2	-	TGCGCCAGCAGCTACCTAGCGGGAGAGGCCGGGGAGCTGTTTTTT	CASSYLAGEAGELFF
TRBV23-1	TRBJ2-7	TRBD2	-	TGCGCCAGCAGTCACCCGACTAGCGGGGGGGCATACGAGCAGTACTTC	CASSHPTSGGAYEQYF
TRBV14	TRBJ1-1	-	-	TGTGCCAGCGGTAGGGGAGTAAGCACTGAAGCTTTCTTT	CASGRGVSTEAFF
TRBV5-4	TRBJ2-7	-	-	TGTGCCAGCAGCTCCCGACAGGACTCCTACGAGCAGTACTTC	CASSSRQDSYEQYF
TRBV9	TRBJ1-4	TRBD1	-	TGTGCCAGCAATCGGCAGGGGGCCACTAATGAAAAACTGTTTTTT	CASNRQGATNEKLFF
TRBV10-1	TRBJ2-2	TRBD1	-	TGCGCCAGCAGTTCAGACAGGGTGGTCGGGGAGCTGTTTTTT	CASSSDRVVGELFF
TRBV3-1/TRBV3-2	TRBJ2-7	-	-	TGTGCCAGCAGCAGGGACCGTTACGAGCAGTACTTC	CASSRDRYEQYF
TRBV6-5	TRBJ1-2	TRBD1	-	TGTGCCAGCAGTCCGGGACAGCACTATGGCTACACCTTC	CASSPGQHYGYTF
TRBV6-6	TRBJ1-1	-	-	TGTGCCAGCAGGGGGGGGATCCTGGGAGCTTTCTTT	CASRGGILGAFF
TRBV19	TRBJ2-1	TRBD2	-	TGTGCCAGTAGTATAATGGGACTAGCCAGTGAGCAGTTCTTC	CASSIMGLASEQFF
TRBV7-9	TRBJ2-1	-	-	TGTGCCAGCAGGCACAGAGGGCGGCCTGGCAATGAGCAGTTCTTC	CASRHRGRPGNEQFF
TRBV19	TRBJ2-5	-	-	TGTGCCAGTAGTAACGGACAAGGTCAAGAGACCCAGTACTTC	CASSNGQGQETQYF
TRBV5-1	TRBJ2-7	-	few	TGCGCCAGCCGCCCCAGGGCCCTCGGCTCCTACGAGCAGTACTTC	CASRPRALGSYEQYF
TRBV4-2	TRBJ2-3	-	-	TGTGCCAGCAGCCAAGATCGACTTTATACGCAGTATTTT	CASSQDRLYTQYF
TRBV7-2	TRBJ2-3	TRBD1	-	TGTGCCAGCAGCTGGCCGGACAGGGATGCCACAGATACGCAGTATTTT	CASSWPDRDATDTQYF
TRBV6-5	TRBJ2-7	-	-	TGTGCCAGCGGCCAAAGGGTCACCTACGAGCAGTACTTC	CASGQRVTYEQYF
TRBV6-5	TRBJ1-2	-	-	TGTGCCAGCAGGACAGTCTCGGGTGGCTACACCTTC	CASRTVSGGYTF
TRBV7-3	TRBJ2-2	-	few	TGTGCCAGCAGCCCCTCAGTTGGCAGCGGGGAGCTGTTTTTT	CASSPSVGSGELFF